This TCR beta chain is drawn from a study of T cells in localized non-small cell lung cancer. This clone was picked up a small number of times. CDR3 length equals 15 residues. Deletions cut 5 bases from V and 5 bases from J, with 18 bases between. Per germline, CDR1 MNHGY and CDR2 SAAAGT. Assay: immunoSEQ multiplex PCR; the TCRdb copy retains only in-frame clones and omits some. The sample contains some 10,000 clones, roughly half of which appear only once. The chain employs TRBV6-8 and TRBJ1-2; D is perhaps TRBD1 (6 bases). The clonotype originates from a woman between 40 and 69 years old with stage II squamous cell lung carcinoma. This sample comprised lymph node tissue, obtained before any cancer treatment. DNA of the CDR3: TGTGCCAGCAGTGCCTCAGGGGAAATCCGGTATGGCTACACCTTC. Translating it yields CASSASGEIRYGYTF.